This T cell receptor beta chain was observed in a study of T-cell reconstitution after alpha-beta-depleted transplantation in children. J gave up 5 bases and V 4 bases, and 13 bases lay outside the gene matches. The CDR3 length is 16 residues. The germline V gene has CDR1 MNHEY and CDR2 SMNVEV (reference sequence). The authors prepared the TCRbeta library with unique molecular identifiers. TCRdb recomputed calls from the PCR reads with MiXCR, one row per CDR3 protein. The sample has 200,000 to 250,000 distinct CDR3 sequences; about 9.5% are singletons. The source of this sequence is a human donor who donated a stem cell graft to a child with acute lymphoblastic leukemia. The chain employs TRBV27 and TRBJ1-2, with 7 positions matching TRBD1. The specimen was PBMCs from the stem cell graft donor, collected from the stem cell graft. For the CDR3, the DNA is TGTGCCAGCAGTTCATCCGGCGGGACAGAACCATATGGCTACACCTTC. It codes for CASSSSGGTEPYGYTF.